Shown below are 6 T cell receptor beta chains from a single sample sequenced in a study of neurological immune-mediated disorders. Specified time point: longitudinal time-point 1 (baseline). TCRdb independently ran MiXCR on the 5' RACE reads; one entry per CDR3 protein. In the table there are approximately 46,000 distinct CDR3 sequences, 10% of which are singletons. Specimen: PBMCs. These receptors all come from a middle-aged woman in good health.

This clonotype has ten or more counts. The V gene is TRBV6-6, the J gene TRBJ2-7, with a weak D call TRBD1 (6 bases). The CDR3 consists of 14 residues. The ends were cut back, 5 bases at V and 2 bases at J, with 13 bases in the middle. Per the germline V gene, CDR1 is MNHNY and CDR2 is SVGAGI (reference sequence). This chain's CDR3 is CASSTQGTAYEQYF. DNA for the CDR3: TGTGCCAGCAGTACACAGGGCACAGCCTACGAGCAGTACTTC.

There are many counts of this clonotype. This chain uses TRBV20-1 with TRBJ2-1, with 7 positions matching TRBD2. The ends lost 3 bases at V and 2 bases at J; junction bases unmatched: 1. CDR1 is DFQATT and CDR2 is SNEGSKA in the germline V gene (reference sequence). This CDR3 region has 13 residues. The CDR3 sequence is CSASGRTYNEQFF. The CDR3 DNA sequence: TGCAGTGCTAGCGGGAGGACCTACAATGAGCAGTTCTTC.

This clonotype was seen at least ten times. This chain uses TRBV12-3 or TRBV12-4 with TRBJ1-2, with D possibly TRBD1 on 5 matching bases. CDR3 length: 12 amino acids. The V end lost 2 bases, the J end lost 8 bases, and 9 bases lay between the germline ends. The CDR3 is CASSLQGWGYTF. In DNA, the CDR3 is TGTGCCAGCAGTTTACAGGGTTGGGGCTACACCTTC.

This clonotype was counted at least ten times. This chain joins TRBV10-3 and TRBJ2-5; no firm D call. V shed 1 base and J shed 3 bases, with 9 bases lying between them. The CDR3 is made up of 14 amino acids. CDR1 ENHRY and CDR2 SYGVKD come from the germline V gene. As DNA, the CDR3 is TGTGCCATCAGTGAGTTAGAAACCAAAGAGACCCAGTACTTC. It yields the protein CAISELETKETQYF.

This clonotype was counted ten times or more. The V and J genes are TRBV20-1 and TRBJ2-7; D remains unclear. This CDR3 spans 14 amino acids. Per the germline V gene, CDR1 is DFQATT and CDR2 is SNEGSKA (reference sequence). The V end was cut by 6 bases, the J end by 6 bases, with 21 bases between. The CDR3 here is CSAAKLGGIGEQYF. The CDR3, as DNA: TGCAGTGCCGCAAAGCTTGGTGGTATCGGCGAGCAGTACTTC.

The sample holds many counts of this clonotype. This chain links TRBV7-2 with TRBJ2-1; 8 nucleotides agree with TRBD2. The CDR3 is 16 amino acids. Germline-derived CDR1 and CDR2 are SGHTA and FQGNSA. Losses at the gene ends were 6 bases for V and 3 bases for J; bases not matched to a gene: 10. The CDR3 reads CASRKGVSGVYNEQFF. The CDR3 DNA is TGTGCCAGCAGAAAGGGGGTTAGCGGGGTCTACAATGAGCAGTTCTTC.